This TCR beta chain was sequenced in a study of Ad26.COV2.S vaccination and SARS-CoV-2 variants. About the study: By the intramuscular route, Ad26.COV2.S was given once, or twice 56 days apart. Overall study results and limits: Vaccine and placebo groups showed comparable non-spike TCR breadth.

There are 15 residues in the CDR3. Germline assignment: CDR1 SEHNR and CDR2 FQNEAQ (reference sequence). J was trimmed by 2 bases and V by 7 bases; bases with no gene match: 10. Assay: immunoSEQ multiplex PCR; the TCRdb copy retains only in-frame clones and omits some. The table has around 400,000 clones, around 90% seen once. Of note for this clone: Its antigen is not known.

Treatment meaning: some 20 received Ad26.COV2.S at low or high dose, single or two shots; about 5 received placebo; per-sample allocation not given. The samples date from day 63 after the first vaccine or placebo injection. Here the sequenced sample was peripheral blood, taken in a trial of Ad26.COV2.S vaccine versus placebo. This sequence joins TRBV7-9 and TRBJ1-2; the match to TRBD1 covers 7 bases. The sequence came from a person aged 18 to 65 who received the Ad26.COV2.S COVID-19 vaccine or a placebo. The CDR3 sequence is CASTPGDRVNYGYTF. CDR3 DNA: TGTGCCAGCACCCCCGGAGACAGGGTAAACTATGGCTACACCTTC.